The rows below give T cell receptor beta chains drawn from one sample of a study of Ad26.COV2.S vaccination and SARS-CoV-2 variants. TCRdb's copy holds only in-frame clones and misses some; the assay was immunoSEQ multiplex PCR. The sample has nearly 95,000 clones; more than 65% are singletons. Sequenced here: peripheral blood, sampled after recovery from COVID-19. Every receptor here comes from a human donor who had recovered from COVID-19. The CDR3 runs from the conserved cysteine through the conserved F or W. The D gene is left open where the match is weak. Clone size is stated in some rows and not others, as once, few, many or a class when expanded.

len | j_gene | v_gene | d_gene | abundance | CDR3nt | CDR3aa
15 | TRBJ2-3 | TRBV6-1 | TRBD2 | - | TGTGCCAGCAGTGAGTCGCCTAGCGGGAGCGGTACGCAGTATTTT | CASSESPSGSGTQYF
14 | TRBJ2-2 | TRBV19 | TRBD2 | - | TGTGCCAGTAGTGGGTCCGGGAGGGTGATAGGGCTGTTTTTT | CASSGSGRVIGLFF
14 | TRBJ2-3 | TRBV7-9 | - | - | TGTGCCAGCAGCTTAGCGGGTAGCACAGATACGCAGTATTTT | CASSLAGSTDTQYF
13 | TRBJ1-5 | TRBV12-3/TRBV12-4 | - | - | TGTGCCAGCAGTTTTAGCAGCAATCAGCCCCAGCATTTT | CASSFSSNQPQHF
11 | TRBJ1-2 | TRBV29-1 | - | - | TGCAGCGTTGAAGACGAGTGGGCCCCCTTATTC | CSVEDEWAPLF
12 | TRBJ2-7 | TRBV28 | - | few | TGTGCCAGCACCGAAGGACGTGGCGAGCAGTACTTC | CASTEGRGEQYF
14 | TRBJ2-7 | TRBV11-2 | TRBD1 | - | TGTGCCAGCAGCCCGCCTGGGACAGGTACAGAGCAGTACTTC | CASSPPGTGTEQYF
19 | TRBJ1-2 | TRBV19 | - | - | TGTGCCAGTAGTTCTCAGGGACCGACGACCGTCGACTATAACTATGGCTACACCTTC | CASSSQGPTTVDYNYGYTF
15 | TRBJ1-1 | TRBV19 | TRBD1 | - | TGTGCCACCTCGATTACAGGGGCCCAAAACACTGAAGCTTTCTTT | CATSITGAQNTEAFF
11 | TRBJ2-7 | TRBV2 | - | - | TGTGCCACCGGACAGCACTACGAGCAGTACTTC | CATGQHYEQYF
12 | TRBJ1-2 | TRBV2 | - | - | TGTGCCAGCAACTACAGAAACTATGGCTACACCTTC | CASNYRNYGYTF
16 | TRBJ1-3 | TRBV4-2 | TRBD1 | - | TGTGCCAGCAGCCAAGCGCTCGGACAGGCAGGAAACACCATATATTTT | CASSQALGQAGNTIYF
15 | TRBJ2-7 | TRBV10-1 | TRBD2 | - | TGCGCCAGCAGTGATCCAGCGGGAGGCCCCTACGAGCAGTACTTC | CASSDPAGGPYEQYF
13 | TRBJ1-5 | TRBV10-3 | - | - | TGTGCCATCAGCGGACGGGACGAACAGCCCCAGCATTTT | CAISGRDEQPQHF
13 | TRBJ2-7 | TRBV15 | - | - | TGTGCCACCTCTACGGGTCTCTCCTACGAGCAGTACTTC | CATSTGLSYEQYF
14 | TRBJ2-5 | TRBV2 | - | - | TGTGCCAGCAGTGAAGCCGACTCCCTTGAGACCCAGTACTTC | CASSEADSLETQYF
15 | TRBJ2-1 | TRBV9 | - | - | TGTGCCAGCAGCGTAGGAGTTCAAGGGAAAGATGAGCAGTTCTTC | CASSVGVQGKDEQFF
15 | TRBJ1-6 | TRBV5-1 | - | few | TGCGCCAGCAGCTTTGGCGGGGACGATAGTTCACCCCTCCACTTT | CASSFGGDDSSPLHF
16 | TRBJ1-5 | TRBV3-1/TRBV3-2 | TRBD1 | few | TGTGCCAGCAGCCAGTCGGCCGGGACAGGGTCCCAGCCCCAGCATTTT | CASSQSAGTGSQPQHF
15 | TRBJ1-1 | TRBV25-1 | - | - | TGTGCCAGCAGTGAATGGGGACAAGGGAGCACTGAAGCTTTCTTT | CASSEWGQGSTEAFF
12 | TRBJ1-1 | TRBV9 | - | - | TGTGCCAGCAGCGGAGACCCCCTGGGAACTTTCTTT | CASSGDPLGTFF
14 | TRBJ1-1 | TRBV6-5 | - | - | TGTGCCAGCAACGCCCTCTGGGGGGTGGGTGAAGCTTTCTTT | CASNALWGVGEAFF
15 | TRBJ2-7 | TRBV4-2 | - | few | TGTGCCAGCAGCCAAGATAGGAGCGGCTTCTACGAGCAGTACTTC | CASSQDRSGFYEQYF
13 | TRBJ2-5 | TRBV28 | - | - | TGTGCCAGCGCGGGGGCCGGCCAAGAGACCCAGTACTTC | CASAGAGQETQYF
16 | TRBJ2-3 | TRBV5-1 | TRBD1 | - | TGCGCCAGCAGCTTGGACAGGGACAGGGGGATAGATACGCAGTATTTT | CASSLDRDRGIDTQYF
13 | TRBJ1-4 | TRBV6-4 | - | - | TGTGCCAGCAGTGACAGACGTGGGGAAAAACTGTTTTTT | CASSDRRGEKLFF
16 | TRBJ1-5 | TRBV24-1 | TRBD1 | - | TGTGCCACCAGTGATGGATACAGGGGGTCAGTCCAGCCCCAGCATTTT | CATSDGYRGSVQPQHF